Listed here is a single TCR beta chain. The antigen is unknown. These data originate in a study of T cells in localized non-small cell lung cancer. Trimming cost V 4 bases and J 6 bases; bases outside gene matches: 9. The CDR3 has 14 residues. The germline gives CDR1 SGHVS, CDR2 FNYEAQ. Findings of the study overall: Maximal T cell clonality occurred in uninvolved adjacent lung, with tumor ranking below it. A median about 54 of the top 100 tumor clones appeared in adjacent lung.

Produced via immunoSEQ multiplex PCR; TCRdb's table is partial and in-frame only. Of under 50,000 clones in the sample, roughly nine tenths were seen once. The V gene is TRBV7-6, the J gene TRBJ2-7; 7 nucleotides align to TRBD1. The sequenced sample was PBMCs, obtained before any cancer treatment. The TCR originated in a man between 40 and 70 years old with stage II lung adenocarcinoma. In DNA, the CDR3 is TGTGCCAGCAGCTGGGACAGCTTCTTGGGCGAGCAGTACTTC. This sequence encodes CASSWDSFLGEQYF.